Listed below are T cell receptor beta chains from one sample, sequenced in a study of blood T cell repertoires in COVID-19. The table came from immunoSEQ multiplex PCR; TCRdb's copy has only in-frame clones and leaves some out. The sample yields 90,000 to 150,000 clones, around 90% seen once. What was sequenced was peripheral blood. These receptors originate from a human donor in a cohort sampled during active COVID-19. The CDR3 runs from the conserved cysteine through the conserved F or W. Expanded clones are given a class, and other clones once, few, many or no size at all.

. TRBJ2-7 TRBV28 CASSTQGSTYEQYF
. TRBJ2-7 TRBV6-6 CASSYYGDMSYEQYF
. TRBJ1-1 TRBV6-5 CASSYSRYTEAFF
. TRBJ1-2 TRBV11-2 CASSLPGNYGYTF
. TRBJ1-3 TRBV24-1 CATYREGDTIYF
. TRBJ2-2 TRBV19 CASKARTNTGELFF
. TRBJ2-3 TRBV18 CASSPPQGDIDTQYF
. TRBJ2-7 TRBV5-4 CASSSAAGANEQYF
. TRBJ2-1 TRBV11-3 CASSLQGLAGDNEQFF
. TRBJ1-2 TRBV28 CASSPNTGVNYGYTF
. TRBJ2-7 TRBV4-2 CASSQAGTGPYEQYF
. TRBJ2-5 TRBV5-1 CASSLWSSGGAVETQYF
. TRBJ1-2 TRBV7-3 CASSLKGGQNYGYTF
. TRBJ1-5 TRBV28 CASSLLDRGSNQPQHF
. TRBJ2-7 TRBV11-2 CASSWTSGPTYEQYF
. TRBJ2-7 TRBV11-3 CASSPPGQGGYEQYF
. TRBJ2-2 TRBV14 CASSQELLAGAGELFF
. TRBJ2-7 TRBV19 CASSIEEGTSYEQYF
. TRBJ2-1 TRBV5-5 CASSSAGGGRHNEQFF
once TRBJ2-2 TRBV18 CASFRTANTGELFF
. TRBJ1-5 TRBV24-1 CATSDATGRSPQHF
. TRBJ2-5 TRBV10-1 CASSAGQYGETQYF
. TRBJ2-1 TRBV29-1 CSVGQGAQNEQFF
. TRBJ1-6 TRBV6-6 CASTKESRVLGSPLHF
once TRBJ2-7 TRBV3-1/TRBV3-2 CASSPRGGGSYEQYF
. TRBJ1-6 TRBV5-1 CASSLDSLSYNSPLHF
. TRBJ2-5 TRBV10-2 CASTASAGVGPETQYF
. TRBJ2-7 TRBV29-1 CSVEDFGTGMGEQYF
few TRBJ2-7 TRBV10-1 CASKIWPGQYF
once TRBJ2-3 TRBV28 CASSLAGTGRTDTQYF
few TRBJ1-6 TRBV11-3 CASSPGSGGGSPLHF
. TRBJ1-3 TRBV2 CASSFQGVPGNTIYF
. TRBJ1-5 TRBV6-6 CASPINQPQHF
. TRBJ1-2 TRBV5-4 CASSGGTGGRANYGYTF
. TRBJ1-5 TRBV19 CASSIGSGGGNQPQHF
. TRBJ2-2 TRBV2 CAARGGPSLNTGELFF
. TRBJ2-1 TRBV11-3 CASIEGGSSYNEQFF
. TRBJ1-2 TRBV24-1 CATSGTPTNYGYTF
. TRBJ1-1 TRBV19 CASSISRGTEAFF
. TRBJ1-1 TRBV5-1 CASSLTASVQEAFF
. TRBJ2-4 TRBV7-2 CASSPRTGSDIQYF
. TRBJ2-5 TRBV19 CASSSSRETQYF
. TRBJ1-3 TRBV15 CATSRDLSGNTIYF
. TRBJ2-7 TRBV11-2 CASSLDAGHYEQYF
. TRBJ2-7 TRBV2 CASNAARGVEQYF
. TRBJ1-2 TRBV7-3 CASSLQGNHGYTF
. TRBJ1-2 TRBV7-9 CASSLTKGTGGYTF